This T cell receptor beta chain is from a study of blood T cell repertoires in COVID-19. Across the whole study: Sample material is recorded as cDNA or gDNA derived from T cells, B-cell-depleted T cells, or PBMCs.

In germline, CDR1 is SGHVS, CDR2 FQNEAQ. Trimming pared 5 bases from V and 8 bases from J, leaving 22 bases between. This CDR3 region has 16 residues. Per the study methods: Amplification from reference gene primers served as the basis for estimated nucleated cell counts. TCRdb's table, derived via immunoSEQ multiplex PCR, lists solely in-frame clones and lacks some. The V and J calls and the clone size are those of that table, but D and trimming were determined from the DNA. The table includes some 200,000 clones, 85% to 90% detected once. This chain connects TRBV7-8 to TRBJ2-1; D is possibly TRBD2 (5 bases). Sequenced material: peripheral blood. This TCR came from a man in his fifties or sixties with acute or convalescent COVID-19. CDR3 sequence: CASSPSRAFLRDEQFF. CDR3 DNA sequence: TGTGCCAGCAGCCCCAGTCGGGCCTTCCTGAGGGATGAGCAGTTCTTC.